These 19 T cell receptor delta chains share one sample of origin, sequenced in a study of gamma-delta chains in newborns, infants, children. TCRdb re-called the reads with CATT. The sample consists of about 1,300 delta-chain clones, around 1% of them appearing once. The sequenced sample consisted of blood. The receptors derive from a child in good health.

The chain combines TRDV2 with TRDJ3; 12 positions agree with TRDD3. The CDR3 contains 20 residues. The germline V gene has CDR1 GEAIGNYY and CDR2 EKD. The V gene end was trimmed by 0 bases and the J gene end by 0 bases; junction bases not matched to a gene: 5. The CDR3 is CACDTVLGDTSSWDTRQMFF. CDR3 sequence (DNA): TGTGCCTGTGACACCGTACTGGGGGATACCAGCTCCTGGGACACCCGACAGATGTTTTTC.

A remark on this clone: With only one base between it and a far larger clone, this is likely a read error. The same CDR3 can be traced to other DNA sequences in this sample. The chain links TRDV2 to TRDJ3, with D possibly being TRDD3 (6 bases). Germline V gene sequence: CDR1 GEAIGNYY, CDR2 EKD. This CDR3 is 17 amino acids long. Trimming removed 7 bases at V and 4 bases at J, with 19 bases between. The CDR3 loop reads CACDASGVGWDTRQMFF. The CDR3 DNA reads as TGTGCCTGCGACGCTTCTGGGGTAGGTTGGGACACCCGACAGATGTTTTTC.

To note about this clone: With only one base between it and a far larger clone, this is likely a read error. Other nucleotide sequences in the sample specify the same CDR3. V is TRDV2 and J is TRDJ1, with 8 positions matching TRDD3. The CDR3 loop spans 15 amino acids. Germline CDR1 is GEAIGNYY and CDR2 is EKD. The CDR3 region is CACDTVSTGGSELIF. CDR3 nucleotide sequence: TGTGCCTGCGACACCGTCTCTACTGGGGGTTCCGAACTCATCTTT.

As for this clone: TCRdb's listed protein matches a much larger clone and diverges from this DNA's translation at residue 10, likely through a read error; the protein shown comes from the DNA. The gene calls are TRDV2 and TRDJ1; D uncertain. The V end lost 3 bases, the J end lost 3 bases, and 16 bases lay between the germline ends. The CDR3 loop spans 15 amino acids. Germline V gives CDR1 GEAIGNYY, CDR2 EKD. The chain's CDR3 is CACDPLGPRADKLIF. The CDR3 DNA is TGTGCCTGTGACCCTCTTGGGCCGAGGGCCGATAAACTCATCTTT.

The rearrangement links TRDV2 to TRDJ3; weak D call: TRDD3 (6 bases). Germline loops: CDR1 GEAIGNYY, CDR2 EKD. V lost 3 bases to trimming and J lost 0 bases, with 14 bases between them. The CDR3 contains 18 residues. CDR3 loop: CACDPITGYSWDTRQMFF. The CDR3 coding sequence is TGTGCCTGTGACCCTATTACGGGATACTCCTGGGACACCCGACAGATGTTTTTC.

On this clone: A much more abundant neighbour one base away suggests this may be a read error. This sample also contains other DNA sequences that code for the same CDR3. The chain joins TRDV2 to TRDJ1; 8 bases match TRDD3. Germline trimming cut 0 bases from V and 2 bases from J; bases unmatched to any gene: 34. CDR1 is GEAIGNYY and CDR2 is EKD in the germline V gene. The CDR3 spans 25 residues. The CDR3 DNA is TGTGCCTGTGACACCATTCTCCCACGTACTGGGGGTTCTTATCTCACCGGATGGGTTACCGATAAACTCATCTTT. Translation: CACDTILPRTGGSYLTGWVTDKLIF.

The table lists this clone with a few counts. TCRdb's protein, taken from a much larger clone, differs from this DNA's translation at residue 10, likely owing to a read error; the protein displayed comes from the DNA. The chain recombines TRDV2 with TRDJ1; possible D gene TRDD3, 6 bases. Germline assignment: CDR1 GEAIGNYY and CDR2 EKD. The V and J ends lost 3 bases and 3 bases respectively, with 16 bases between them. CDR3 size: 15 residues. The CDR3, as DNA: TGTGCCTGTGACTATATCCTGGGGACCTCCGATAAACTCATCTTT. Protein product: CACDYILGTSDKLIF.

This clone was found a few times. A read error is the likely source, as a far larger clone sits one nucleotide away. J is TRDJ3 and V is TRDV2, with 8 positions matching TRDD3. The J segment lost 0 bases and the V segment lost 1 base, leaving 16 bases of the junction unmatched. CDR1 is GEAIGNYY and CDR2 is EKD in the germline V gene. This CDR3 contains 22 residues. This CDR3 is CACDTIACTGGHSSWDTRQMFF. The CDR3 DNA sequence: TGTGCCTGTGACACAATAGCCTGTACTGGGGGCCACAGCTCCTGGGACACCCGACAGATGTTTTTC.

With regard to this clone: TCRdb's protein, taken from a much larger clone, differs from this DNA's translation at residue 9, likely owing to a read error; the protein displayed comes from the DNA. The V and J genes are TRDV2 and TRDJ1; D is uncertain. The V gene's germline CDR1 is GEAIGNYY and CDR2 EKD. The CDR3 length is 15 residues. The V and J ends lost 3 bases and 2 bases respectively, with 15 bases between them. The CDR3 spells CACDPLGPKTDKLIF. Written as DNA, the CDR3 is TGTGCCTGTGACCCTCTTGGGCCGAAGACCGATAAACTCATCTTT.

This clone was seen only a few times. A single base separates this from a much larger clone, so it may be a read error. The V gene is TRDV2, the J gene TRDJ1; D is perhaps TRDD3 (6 bases). Germline V gene data show CDR1 as GEAIGNYY and CDR2 as EKD. V lost 0 bases to trimming and J lost 1 base, with 14 bases between them. The CDR3 contains 16 residues. The CDR3 DNA is TGTGCCTGTGACACCGTGGGGGTTACTAGCACCGATAAACTCATCTTT. It yields the protein CACDTVGVTSTDKLIF.

In this sample, this clone turned up a few times. TCRdb assigns this DNA the protein of a much larger clone, which departs from its translation at residue 13; this likely reflects a read error, and the protein shown comes from translating the DNA. The chain employs TRDV2 and TRDJ1; 7 nucleotides line up with TRDD3. This CDR3 has 19 residues. The junction had 19 bases not matched to a gene; V was cut back by 3 bases and J by 1 base. Germline values: CDR1 GEAIGNYY, CDR2 EKD. The CDR3 coding sequence is TGTGCCTGTGACCCCGTGGGCTGGGGGGAAAATCAGTGCACCGATAAACTCATCTTT. This codes for CACDPVGWGENQCTDKLIF.

This clone has more than one count but fewer than ten. With only one base between it and a far larger clone, this is likely a read error. The V gene is TRDV2, the J gene TRDJ3, with 12 bases identical to TRDD3. The CDR3 is 20 amino acids. The germline V gene has CDR1 GEAIGNYY and CDR2 EKD. V lost 3 bases and J lost 0; bases outside the gene matches: 8. The CDR3 nucleotides are TGTGCCTGTGACGAGATACTGGGGGATACTAGCTCCTGGGACACCCGACAGATGTTTTTC. Translating gives CACDEILGDTSSWDTRQMFF.

This clone was seen more than once but under ten times. This likely traces to a read error, being one base from a far larger clone. Other nucleotide sequences from this sample produce the same CDR3. The chain has TRDV2 and TRDJ3; 8 nucleotides align to TRDD3. Germline V gene sequence: CDR1 GEAIGNYY, CDR2 EKD. J gave up 1 base and V 4 bases, and 11 bases lay outside the gene matches. The CDR3 totals 19 residues. The CDR3 DNA sequence: TGTGCCTGTGATACCCTGGGGGACTCTTCATCCTGGGACACCCGACAGATGTTTTTC. Amino acid sequence: CACDTLGDSSSWDTRQMFF.

Concerning this clone itself: TCRdb's listed protein matches a much larger clone and diverges from this DNA's translation at residue 6, likely through a read error; the protein shown comes from the DNA. J is TRDJ1 and V is TRDV2, with 10 bases that match TRDD3. Trimming took 1 base from V and 0 from J; bases not matched to a gene: 13. The CDR3 is 19 amino acids. Germline V gene data show CDR1 as GEAIGNYY and CDR2 as EKD. The DNA of the CDR3 is TGTGCCTGTGACACTCCCCCTACCCTGGGGGATATATACACCGATAAACTCATCTTT. Protein sequence: CACDTPPTLGDIYTDKLIF.

Points on this clone: A far larger clone is one nucleotide away, so this likely arose from a read error. Other DNA sequences in this sample translate to the same CDR3. This chain uses TRDV2 with TRDJ3, with 9 bases that match TRDD3. V shed 5 bases, J shed 0 bases, and the junction held 22 bases outside the gene matches. The CDR3 totals 23 residues. In germline, CDR1 is GEAIGNYY, CDR2 EKD. CDR3 sequence reads: CACVPLLSLGDSATSWDTRQMFF. The CDR3 region has the DNA TGTGCCTGTGTGCCCTTACTCTCTCTGGGGGATTCGGCTACCTCCTGGGACACCCGACAGATGTTTTTC.

Comments on this clone: It differs at one base from a far larger clone, so likely a read error. V is TRDV2 and J is TRDJ1; TRDD3 aligns across 12 bases. Germline CDR1 reads GEAIGNYY; CDR2 reads EKD. CDR3 size: 18 residues. The CDR3 here is CACDTVSSGGYGTDRLIF. CDR3 coding DNA: TGTGCCTGTGACACCGTCTCGTCTGGGGGATACGGCACCGATAGACTCATCTTT.

This clone was recorded a few times. This likely traces to a read error, being one base from a far larger clone. This same CDR3 is encoded by further DNA sequences in the sample. The chain couples TRDV2 to TRDJ3; 10 bases fit TRDD3. Germline assignment: CDR1 GEAIGNYY and CDR2 EKD. CDR3 size: 18 residues. CDR3 nucleotides: TGCGCCTGTGACACCGCTGGGGGATACTCCTGGGACACCCGACAGATGTTTTTC. Amino acid sequence: CACDTAGGYSWDTRQMFF.

This chain links TRDV2 with TRDJ1; the D gene is possibly TRDD3 (5 bases). Because TCRdb records no J gene, it was assigned here through a match of the DNA to germline. Germline V lookup: CDR1 GEAIGNYY, CDR2 EKD. Trimming left V 3 bases short and J 0 bases short, with 13 bases between. The CDR3 contains 15 residues. Here the CDR3 reads CACDPVQIHTDKLIF. The DNA of the CDR3 is TGTGCCTGTGACCCTGTTCAGATACACACCGATAAACTCATCTTT.

This sequence joins TRDV2 and TRDJ1; TRDD3 matches 10 bases. The germline V gene encodes CDR1 GEAIGNYY and CDR2 EKD. V was pared by 2 bases and J by 9 bases, with 17 bases of the junction left unmatched. The CDR3 length is 17 residues. CDR3 sequence: CACDILGDGDWTRELIF. The CDR3 DNA sequence: TGTGCCTGTGACATACTGGGGGATGGTGACTGGACCCGGGAACTCATCTTT.